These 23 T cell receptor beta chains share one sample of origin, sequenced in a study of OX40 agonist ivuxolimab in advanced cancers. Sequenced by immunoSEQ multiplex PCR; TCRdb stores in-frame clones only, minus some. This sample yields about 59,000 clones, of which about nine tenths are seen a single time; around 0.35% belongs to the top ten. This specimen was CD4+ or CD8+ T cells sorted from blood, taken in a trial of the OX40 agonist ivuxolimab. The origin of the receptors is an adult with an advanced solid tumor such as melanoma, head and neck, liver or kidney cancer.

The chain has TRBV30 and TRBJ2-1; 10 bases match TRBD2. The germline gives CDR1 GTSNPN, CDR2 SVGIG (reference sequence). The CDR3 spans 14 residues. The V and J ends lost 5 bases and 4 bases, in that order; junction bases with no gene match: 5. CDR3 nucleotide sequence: TGTGCCTGGCAGACTAGCGGGTTTTACAATGAGCAGTTCTTC. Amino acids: CAWQTSGFYNEQFF. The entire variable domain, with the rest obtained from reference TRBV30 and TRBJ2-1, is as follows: SQTIHQWPATLVQPVGSPLSLECTVEGTSNPNLYWYRQAAGRGLQLLFYSVGIGQISSEVPQNLSASRPQDRQFILSSKKLLLSDSGFYLCAWQTSGFYNEQFFGPGTRLTVL.

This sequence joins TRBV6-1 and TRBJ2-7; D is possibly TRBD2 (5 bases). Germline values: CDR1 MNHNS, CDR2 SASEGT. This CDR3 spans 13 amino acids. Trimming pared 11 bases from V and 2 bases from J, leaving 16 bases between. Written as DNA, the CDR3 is TGTGCCTCAGATTCGGGAAAGGCCTACGAGCAGTACTTC. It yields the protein CASDSGKAYEQYF.

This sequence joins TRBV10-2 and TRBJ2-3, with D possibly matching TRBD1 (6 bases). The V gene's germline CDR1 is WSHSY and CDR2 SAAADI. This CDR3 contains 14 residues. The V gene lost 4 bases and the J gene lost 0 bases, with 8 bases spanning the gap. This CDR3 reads CASSGQGSTDTQYF. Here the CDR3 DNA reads TGCGCCAGCAGTGGCCAGGGGAGCACAGATACGCAGTATTTT.

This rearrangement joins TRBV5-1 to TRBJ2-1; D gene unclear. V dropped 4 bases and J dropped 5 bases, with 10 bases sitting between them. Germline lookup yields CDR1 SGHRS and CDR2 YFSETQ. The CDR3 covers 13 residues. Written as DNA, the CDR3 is TGCGCCAGCAGCCGTCTGCCCGACAATGAGCAGTTCTTC. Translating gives CASSRLPDNEQFF.

CDR3 bases: TGTGCCAGCAGCGTTTATGATCATGAGCAGTTCTTC. Protein product: CASSVYDHEQFF. The rearrangement joins TRBV9 to TRBJ2-1, with no clear D. CDR1 is SGDLS, CDR2 YYNGEE, per germline. The CDR3 is 12 amino acids. Trimming shortened V by 2 bases and J by 8 bases, and 8 bases separated the two germline ends.

The DNA for the CDR3 is TGTGCCAGCAGCTTAATTAGCACAGATACGCAGTATTTT. Its translation is CASSLISTDTQYF. The V and J genes are TRBV7-2 and TRBJ2-3; D is unclear. Germline V lookup: CDR1 SGHTA, CDR2 FQGNSA. Trimming removed 2 bases at V and 0 bases at J, with 3 bases between. The CDR3 totals 13 residues.

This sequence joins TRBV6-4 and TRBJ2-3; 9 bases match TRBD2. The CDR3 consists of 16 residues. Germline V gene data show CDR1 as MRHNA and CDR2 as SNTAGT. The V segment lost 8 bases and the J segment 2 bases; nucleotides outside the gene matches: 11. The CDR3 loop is CASPPNLAGNTDTQYF. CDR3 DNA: TGTGCCAGCCCTCCCAATCTAGCGGGAAACACAGATACGCAGTATTTT.

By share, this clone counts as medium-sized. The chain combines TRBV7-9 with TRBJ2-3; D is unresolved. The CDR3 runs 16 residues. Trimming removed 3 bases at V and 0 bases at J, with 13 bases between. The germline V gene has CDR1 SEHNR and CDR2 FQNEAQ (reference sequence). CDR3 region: CASSFRAETSTDTQYF. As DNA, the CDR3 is TGTGCCAGCAGCTTCCGTGCGGAGACTAGCACAGATACGCAGTATTTT.

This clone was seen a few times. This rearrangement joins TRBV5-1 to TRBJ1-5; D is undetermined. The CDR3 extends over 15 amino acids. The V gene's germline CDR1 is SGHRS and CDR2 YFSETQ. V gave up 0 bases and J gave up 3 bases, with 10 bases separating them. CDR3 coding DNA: TGCGCCAGCAGCTTGGATACGGGGAACAATCAGCCCCAGCATTTT. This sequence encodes CASSLDTGNNQPQHF. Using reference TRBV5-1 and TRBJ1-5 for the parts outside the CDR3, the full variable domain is KAGVTQTPRYLIKTRGQQVTLSCSPISGHRSVSWYQQTPGQGLQFLFEYFSETQRNKGNFPGRFSGRQFSNSRSEMNVSTLELGDSALYLCASSLDTGNNQPQHFGDGTRLSIL.

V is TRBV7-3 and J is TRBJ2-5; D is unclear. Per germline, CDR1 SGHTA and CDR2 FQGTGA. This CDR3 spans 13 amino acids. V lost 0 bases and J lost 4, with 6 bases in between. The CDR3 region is CASSLTLGETQYF. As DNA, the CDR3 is TGTGCCAGCAGCTTAACGTTGGGAGAGACCCAGTACTTC.

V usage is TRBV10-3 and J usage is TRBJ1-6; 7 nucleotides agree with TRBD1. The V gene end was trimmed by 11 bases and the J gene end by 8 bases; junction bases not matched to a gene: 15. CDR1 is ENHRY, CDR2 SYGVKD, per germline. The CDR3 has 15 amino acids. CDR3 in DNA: TGTGCCTCAAGCCCTTATGACAGGGAGGATTCACCCCTCCACTTT. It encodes CASSPYDREDSPLHF.

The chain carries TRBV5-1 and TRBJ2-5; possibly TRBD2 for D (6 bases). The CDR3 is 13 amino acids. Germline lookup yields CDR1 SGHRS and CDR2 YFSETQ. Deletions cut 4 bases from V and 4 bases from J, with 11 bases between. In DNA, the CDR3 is TGCGCCAGCAGCAGGGGCGGGGCAGAGACCCAGTACTTC. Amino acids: CASSRGGAETQYF.

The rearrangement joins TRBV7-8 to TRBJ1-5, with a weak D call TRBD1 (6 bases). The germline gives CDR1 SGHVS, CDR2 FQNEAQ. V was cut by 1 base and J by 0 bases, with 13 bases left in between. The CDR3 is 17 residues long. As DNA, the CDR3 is TGTGCCAGCAGCTTAGACGACAGGCTAAATAGCAATCAGCCCCAGCATTTT. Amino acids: CASSLDDRLNSNQPQHF.

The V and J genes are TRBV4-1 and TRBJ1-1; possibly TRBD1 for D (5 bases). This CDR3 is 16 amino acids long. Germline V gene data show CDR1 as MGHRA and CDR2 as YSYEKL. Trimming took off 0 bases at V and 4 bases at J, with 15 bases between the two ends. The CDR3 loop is CASSQEQGTRSTEAFF. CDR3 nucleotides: TGCGCCAGCAGCCAAGAGCAGGGTACGAGGAGCACTGAAGCTTTCTTT.

The CDR3 sequence is CASSKVYGYNEQFF. The CDR3 DNA reads TGTGCCAGCAGCAAAGTTTACGGCTACAATGAGCAGTTCTTC. The genes are TRBV21-1 and TRBJ2-1; the table's D gene call, TRBD2, was not cross checked with the DNA. TRBV21-1 is listed as a pseudogene. The CDR3 has 14 amino acids.

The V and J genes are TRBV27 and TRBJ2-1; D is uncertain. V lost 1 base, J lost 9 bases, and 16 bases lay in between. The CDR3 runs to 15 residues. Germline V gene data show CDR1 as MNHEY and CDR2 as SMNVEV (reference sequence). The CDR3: CASSLFATSRAEQFF. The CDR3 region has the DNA TGTGCCAGCAGTTTATTCGCCACCTCCCGGGCTGAGCAGTTCTTC.

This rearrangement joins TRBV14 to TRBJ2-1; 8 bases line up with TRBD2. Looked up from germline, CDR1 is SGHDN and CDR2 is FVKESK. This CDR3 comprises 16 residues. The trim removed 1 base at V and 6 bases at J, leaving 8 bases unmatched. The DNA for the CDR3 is TGTGCCAGCAGCCAAGTAATAGCGGGACCCTCCAATGAGCAGTTCTTC. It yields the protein CASSQVIAGPSNEQFF.

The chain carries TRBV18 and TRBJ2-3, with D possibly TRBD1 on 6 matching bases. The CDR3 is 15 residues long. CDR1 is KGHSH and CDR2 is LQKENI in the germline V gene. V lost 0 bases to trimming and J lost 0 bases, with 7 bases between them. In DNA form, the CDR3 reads TGTGCCAGCTCACCACCGGGACAAAGCACAGATACGCAGTATTTT. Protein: CASSPPGQSTDTQYF.

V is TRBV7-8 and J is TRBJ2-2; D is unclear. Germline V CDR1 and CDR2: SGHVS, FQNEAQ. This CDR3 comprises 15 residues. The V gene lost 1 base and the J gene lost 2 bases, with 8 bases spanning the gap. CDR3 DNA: TGTGCCAGCAGCTTAGAGGGAACTAACACCGGGGAGCTGTTTTTT. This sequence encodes CASSLEGTNTGELFF.

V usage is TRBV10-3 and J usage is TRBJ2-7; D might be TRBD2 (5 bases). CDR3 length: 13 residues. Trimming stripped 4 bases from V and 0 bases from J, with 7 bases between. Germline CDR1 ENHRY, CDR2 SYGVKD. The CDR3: CAISGTASYEQYF. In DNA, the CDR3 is TGTGCCATCAGTGGGACTGCCTCCTACGAGCAGTACTTC.

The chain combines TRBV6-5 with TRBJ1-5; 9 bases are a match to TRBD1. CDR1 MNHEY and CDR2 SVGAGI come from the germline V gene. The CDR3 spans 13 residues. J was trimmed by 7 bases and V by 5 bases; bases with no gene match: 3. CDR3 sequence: CASSIDRGQPQHF. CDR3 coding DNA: TGTGCCAGCAGTATAGACAGGGGGCAGCCCCAGCATTTT.

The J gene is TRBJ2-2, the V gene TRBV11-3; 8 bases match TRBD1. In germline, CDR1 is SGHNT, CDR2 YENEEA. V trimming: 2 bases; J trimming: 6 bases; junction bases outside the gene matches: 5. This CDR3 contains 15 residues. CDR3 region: CASSLQGARAGELFF. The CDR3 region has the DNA TGTGCCAGCAGCTTACAGGGGGCGCGGGCCGGGGAGCTGTTTTTT.

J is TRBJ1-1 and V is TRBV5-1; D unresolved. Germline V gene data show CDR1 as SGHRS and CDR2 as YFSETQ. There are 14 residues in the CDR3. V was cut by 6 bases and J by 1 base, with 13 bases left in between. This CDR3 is CASTSTAGNTEAFF. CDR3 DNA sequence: TGCGCCAGCACCAGTACGGCAGGGAACACTGAAGCTTTCTTT.